Presented here are 10 T cell receptor beta chains from one specimen sequenced in a study of cytomegalovirus exposure and HLA in healthy donors. 60 Vbeta and 13 Jbeta primers were used in PCR. Libraries were prepared by immunoSEQ multiplex PCR; TCRdb keeps only in-frame clonotypes and omits some of them. The data show 170,000 or so clones, less than 85% seen once. The sample was PBMCs. Source of these receptors: a boy aged 10-17 years in good health and CMV-seronegative.

The V and J genes are TRBV5-4 and TRBJ2-5; 14 positions match TRBD2. Germline V gives CDR1 SGHNT, CDR2 YYREEE (reference sequence). V trimming: 3 bases; J trimming: 2 bases; junction bases outside the gene matches: 3. The CDR3 has 16 amino acids. CDR3 sequence reads: CASSSGLAGAQETQYF. CDR3 DNA sequence: TGTGCCAGCAGCTCGGGACTAGCGGGGGCACAAGAGACCCAGTACTTC.

This clone turned up a few times. The chain is built from TRBV5-8 and TRBJ2-7, with 7 bases aligning to TRBD2. CDR1 and CDR2 (germline): SGHTS, YDEGEE. J gave up 5 bases and V 5 bases, and 7 bases lay outside the gene matches. CDR3 length: 13 residues. The CDR3 sequence: CASRLTGGHEQYF. The CDR3, as DNA: TGTGCCAGCAGACTGACGGGGGGACACGAGCAGTACTTC.

This clone was found a few times. The chain carries TRBV4-2 and TRBJ1-1; the D is unclear. The CDR3 is 16 amino acids. Deletions cut 2 bases from V and 0 bases from J, with 13 bases between. Germline V gives CDR1 LGHNA, CDR2 YNFKEQ. DNA of the CDR3: TGTGCCAGCAGCCAACGACCTCTACTAATGAACACTGAAGCTTTCTTT. Translation gives CASSQRPLLMNTEAFF.

This chain links TRBV5-6 with TRBJ1-6; 7 positions match TRBD1. The junction had 6 bases not matched to a gene; V was cut back by 1 base and J by 8 bases. The CDR3 totals 15 residues. Germline V gene sequence: CDR1 SGHDT, CDR2 YYEEEE. The CDR3 region is CASSLTQGGDSPLHF. CDR3 coding DNA: TGTGCCAGCAGCTTGACGCAGGGGGGTGATTCACCCCTCCACTTT.

The chain has TRBV4-2 and TRBJ2-7, with TRBD2 matching over 12 bases. From germline, CDR1 is LGHNA and CDR2 YNFKEQ. The trim removed 0 bases at V and 6 bases at J, leaving 12 bases unmatched. The CDR3 contains 18 residues. CDR3: CASSQDFEVGLAGPEQYF. The CDR3 region has the DNA TGTGCCAGCAGCCAAGATTTCGAAGTTGGACTAGCGGGGCCCGAGCAGTACTTC.

This clone was picked up a small number of times. The chain employs TRBV28 and TRBJ1-2; 10 bases agree with TRBD1. Germline-derived CDR1 and CDR2 are MDHEN and SYDVKM. V was clipped by 8 bases and J by 1 base; unmatched bases: 4. The CDR3 spans 14 residues. CDR3 sequence reads: CASQTGGLNYGYTF. The CDR3 DNA reads as TGTGCCAGCCAGACAGGGGGCCTTAACTATGGCTACACCTTC.

The V and J genes are TRBV5-4 and TRBJ1-2, with TRBD1 matching over 7 bases. The ends lost 4 bases at V and 2 bases at J; junction bases unmatched: 5. Germline assignment: CDR1 SGHNT and CDR2 YYREEE (reference sequence). The CDR3 is 14 amino acids. The CDR3 sequence: CASSENRGNYGYTF. For the CDR3, the DNA is TGTGCCAGCAGCGAAAACAGGGGAAACTATGGCTACACCTTC.

Worth noting for this clone: Additional DNA sequences in this sample encode the identical CDR3. The chain combines TRBV5-1 with TRBJ2-5; TRBD1 aligns across 10 bases. Germline-derived CDR1 and CDR2 are SGHRS and YFSETQ. Germline trimming cut 0 bases from V and 4 bases from J; bases unmatched to any gene: 0. This CDR3 has 14 amino acids. CDR3: CASSLGTGGETQYF. The DNA of the CDR3 is TGCGCCAGCAGCTTGGGGACAGGGGGAGAGACCCAGTACTTC.

The CDR3 protein is CASTWGQGAINHIYF. DNA for the CDR3: TGCGCCAGCACCTGGGGACAGGGGGCTATAAATCACATATATTTT. The chain couples TRBV5-1 to TRBJ1-3; 12 bases are shared with TRBD1. Trimming removed 6 bases from V and 12 bases from J; junction bases left unmatched: 13. This CDR3 is 15 amino acids long. Germline CDR1 SGHRS, CDR2 YFSETQ.

The V gene is TRBV18, the J gene TRBJ1-4, with D unresolved. V lost 1 base and J 0 bases, leaving 6 bases between the germline ends. This CDR3 has 15 residues. Germline V lookup: CDR1 KGHSH, CDR2 LQKENI. CDR3 nucleotide sequence: TGTGCCAGCTCACCACTGGGCGCAACTAATGAAAAACTGTTTTTT. This codes for CASSPLGATNEKLFF. The full variable domain, in which reference TRBV18 and TRBJ1-4 provide the parts outside the CDR3, is NAGVMQNPRHLVRRRGQEARLRCSPMKGHSHVYWYRQLPEEGLKFMVYLQKENIIDESGMPKERFSAEFPKEGPSILRIQQVVRGDSAAYFCASSPLGATNEKLFFGSGTQLSVL.